The T cell receptor beta chain under discussion was sequenced for a study of shared clonotypes between healthy human individuals. The method was immunoSEQ multiplex PCR; TCRdb's version includes in-frame clones alone and lacks a portion of them. The sample includes around 500,000 clones, about three quarters of them seen just once. This CDR3 is built from 12 residues. The V end lost 1 base, the J end lost 7 bases, and 9 bases lay between the germline ends. Germline CDR1 and CDR2: SGHRS and YFSETQ. The chain has TRBV5-1 and TRBJ2-7, with D hard to call. This clonotype originated in a woman in her thirties or forties in good health. Some clones in this sample may be carry-over from other donors' samples. Sequenced material: PBMCs. This chain's CDR3 is CASSLPAGEQYF. CDR3 bases: TGCGCCAGCAGCTTGCCCGCAGGAGAGCAGTACTTC. Filled out from reference TRBV5-1 and TRBJ2-7, the complete variable domain reads KAGVTQTPRYLIKTRGQQVTLSCSPISGHRSVSWYQQTPGQGLQFLFEYFSETQRNKGNFPGRFSGRQFSNSRSEMNVSTLELGDSALYLCASSLPAGEQYFGPGTRLTVT.